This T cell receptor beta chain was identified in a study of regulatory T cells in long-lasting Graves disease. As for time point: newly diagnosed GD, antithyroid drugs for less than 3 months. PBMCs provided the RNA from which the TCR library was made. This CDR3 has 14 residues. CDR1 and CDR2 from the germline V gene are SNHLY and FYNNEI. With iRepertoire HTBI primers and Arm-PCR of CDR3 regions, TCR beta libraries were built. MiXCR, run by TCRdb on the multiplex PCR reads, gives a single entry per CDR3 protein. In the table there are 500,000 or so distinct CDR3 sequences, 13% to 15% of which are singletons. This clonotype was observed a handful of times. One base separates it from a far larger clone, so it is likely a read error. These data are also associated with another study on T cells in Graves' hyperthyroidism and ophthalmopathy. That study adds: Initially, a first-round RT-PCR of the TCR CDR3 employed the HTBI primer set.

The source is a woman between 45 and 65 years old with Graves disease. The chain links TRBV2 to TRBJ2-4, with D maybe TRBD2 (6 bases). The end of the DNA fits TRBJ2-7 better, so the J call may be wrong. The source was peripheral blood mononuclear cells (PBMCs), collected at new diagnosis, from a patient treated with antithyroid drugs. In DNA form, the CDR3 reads TGTGCCAACAGCATACGGGGGTCCACCTACGAGCAGTACTTC. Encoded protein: CANSIRGSTYEQYF.